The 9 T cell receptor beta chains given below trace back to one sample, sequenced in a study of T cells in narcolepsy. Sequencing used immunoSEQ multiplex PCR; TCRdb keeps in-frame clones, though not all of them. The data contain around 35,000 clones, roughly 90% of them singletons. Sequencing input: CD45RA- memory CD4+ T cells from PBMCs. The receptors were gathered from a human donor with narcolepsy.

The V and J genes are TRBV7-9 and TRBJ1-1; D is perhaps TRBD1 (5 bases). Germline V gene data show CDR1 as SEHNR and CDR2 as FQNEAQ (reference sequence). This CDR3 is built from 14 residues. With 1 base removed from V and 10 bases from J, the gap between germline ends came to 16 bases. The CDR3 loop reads CASSLVRGPSGAFF. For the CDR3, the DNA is TGTGCCAGCAGCTTAGTGCGGGGCCCCTCAGGAGCTTTCTTT. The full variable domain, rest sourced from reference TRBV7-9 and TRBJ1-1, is DTGVSQNPRHKITKRGQNVTFRCDPISEHNRLYWYRQTLGQGPEFLTYFQNEAQLEKSRLLSDRFSAERPKGSFSTLEIQRTEQGDSAMYLCASSLVRGPSGAFFGQGTRLTVV.

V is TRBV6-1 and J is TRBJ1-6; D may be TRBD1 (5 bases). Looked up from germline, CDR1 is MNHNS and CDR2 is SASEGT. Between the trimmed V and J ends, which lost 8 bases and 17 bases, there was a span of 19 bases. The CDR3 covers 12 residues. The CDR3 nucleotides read TGTGCCAGCTGGGATCGGGGCCCCCGCTTCCACTTT. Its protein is CASWDRGPRFHF.

The CDR3, as DNA: TGTGCCTCGAACCGACAGGGTTCTAACTATGGCTACACCTTC. Translation: CASNRQGSNYGYTF. The chain couples TRBV30 to TRBJ1-2; 7 bases align to TRBD1. Looked up from germline, CDR1 is GTSNPN and CDR2 is SVGIG (reference sequence). CDR3 length equals 14 residues. Trimming at V came to 7 bases and at J to 0 bases, leaving 8 bases not matched to a gene.

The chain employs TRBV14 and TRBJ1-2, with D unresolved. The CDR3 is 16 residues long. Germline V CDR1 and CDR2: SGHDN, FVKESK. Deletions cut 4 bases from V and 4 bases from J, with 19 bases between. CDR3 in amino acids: CASSLLTDGDLYGYTF. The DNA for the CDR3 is TGTGCCAGCAGCCTCCTCACGGACGGTGACCTCTATGGCTACACCTTC.

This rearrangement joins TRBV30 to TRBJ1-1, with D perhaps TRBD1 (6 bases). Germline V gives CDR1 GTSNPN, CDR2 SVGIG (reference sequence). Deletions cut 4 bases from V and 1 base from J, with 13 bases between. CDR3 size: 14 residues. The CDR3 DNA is TGTGCCTGGATCGACAGGTTCCAGAACACTGAAGCTTTCTTT. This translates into CAWIDRFQNTEAFF.

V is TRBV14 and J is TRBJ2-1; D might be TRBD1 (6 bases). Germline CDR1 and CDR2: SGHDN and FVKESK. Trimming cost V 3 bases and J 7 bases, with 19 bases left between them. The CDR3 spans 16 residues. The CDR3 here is CASSQKQGYRSNEQFF. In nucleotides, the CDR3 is TGTGCCAGCAGCCAGAAACAGGGATATCGCTCAAATGAGCAGTTCTTC.

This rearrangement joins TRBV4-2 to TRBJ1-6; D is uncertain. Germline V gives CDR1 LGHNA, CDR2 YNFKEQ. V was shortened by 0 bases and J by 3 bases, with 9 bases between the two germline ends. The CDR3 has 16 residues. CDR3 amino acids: CASSQDLDGYNSPLHF. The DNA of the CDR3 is TGTGCCAGCAGCCAAGATTTAGACGGCTATAATTCACCCCTCCACTTT.

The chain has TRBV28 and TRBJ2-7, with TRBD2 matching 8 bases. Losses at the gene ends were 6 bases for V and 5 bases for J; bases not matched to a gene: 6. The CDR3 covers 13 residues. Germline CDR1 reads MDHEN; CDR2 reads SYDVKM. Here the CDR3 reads CASSPGGVDEQYF. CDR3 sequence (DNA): TGTGCCAGCAGCCCGGGAGGGGTCGACGAGCAGTACTTC.

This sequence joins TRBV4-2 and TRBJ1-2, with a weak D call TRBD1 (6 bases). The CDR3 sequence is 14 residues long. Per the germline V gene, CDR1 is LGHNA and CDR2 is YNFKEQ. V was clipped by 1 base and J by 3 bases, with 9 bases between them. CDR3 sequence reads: CASSQVRGDYGYTF. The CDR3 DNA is TGTGCCAGCAGCCAAGTCAGGGGCGACTATGGCTACACCTTC.